The TCR beta chain described here comes from a study of blood T cell repertoires in COVID-19. Study in general: Researchers got acute and convalescent COVID-19 samples from the United States, Italy and Spain.

Some clones are missing from TCRdb's copy, which holds only in-frame ones; the method was immunoSEQ multiplex PCR. The profile shows under 150,000 clones, about 83% of them singletons. Participants' reported clinical history set cohort assignment. V was trimmed by 0 bases and J by 2 bases, leaving 8 bases between them. CDR3 length: 14 residues. The V gene's germline CDR1 is SQVTM and CDR2 ANQGSEA. The source is a woman aged 50 to 65 who had been exposed to COVID-19. The genes are TRBV29-1 and TRBJ1-3; D gene uncertain. Sequencing input: PBMCs or T cells enriched from blood (not recorded which). The CDR3 sequence: CSVEDPRTGNTIYF. The DNA for the CDR3 is TGCAGCGTTGAAGATCCGCGGACTGGAAACACCATATATTTT.